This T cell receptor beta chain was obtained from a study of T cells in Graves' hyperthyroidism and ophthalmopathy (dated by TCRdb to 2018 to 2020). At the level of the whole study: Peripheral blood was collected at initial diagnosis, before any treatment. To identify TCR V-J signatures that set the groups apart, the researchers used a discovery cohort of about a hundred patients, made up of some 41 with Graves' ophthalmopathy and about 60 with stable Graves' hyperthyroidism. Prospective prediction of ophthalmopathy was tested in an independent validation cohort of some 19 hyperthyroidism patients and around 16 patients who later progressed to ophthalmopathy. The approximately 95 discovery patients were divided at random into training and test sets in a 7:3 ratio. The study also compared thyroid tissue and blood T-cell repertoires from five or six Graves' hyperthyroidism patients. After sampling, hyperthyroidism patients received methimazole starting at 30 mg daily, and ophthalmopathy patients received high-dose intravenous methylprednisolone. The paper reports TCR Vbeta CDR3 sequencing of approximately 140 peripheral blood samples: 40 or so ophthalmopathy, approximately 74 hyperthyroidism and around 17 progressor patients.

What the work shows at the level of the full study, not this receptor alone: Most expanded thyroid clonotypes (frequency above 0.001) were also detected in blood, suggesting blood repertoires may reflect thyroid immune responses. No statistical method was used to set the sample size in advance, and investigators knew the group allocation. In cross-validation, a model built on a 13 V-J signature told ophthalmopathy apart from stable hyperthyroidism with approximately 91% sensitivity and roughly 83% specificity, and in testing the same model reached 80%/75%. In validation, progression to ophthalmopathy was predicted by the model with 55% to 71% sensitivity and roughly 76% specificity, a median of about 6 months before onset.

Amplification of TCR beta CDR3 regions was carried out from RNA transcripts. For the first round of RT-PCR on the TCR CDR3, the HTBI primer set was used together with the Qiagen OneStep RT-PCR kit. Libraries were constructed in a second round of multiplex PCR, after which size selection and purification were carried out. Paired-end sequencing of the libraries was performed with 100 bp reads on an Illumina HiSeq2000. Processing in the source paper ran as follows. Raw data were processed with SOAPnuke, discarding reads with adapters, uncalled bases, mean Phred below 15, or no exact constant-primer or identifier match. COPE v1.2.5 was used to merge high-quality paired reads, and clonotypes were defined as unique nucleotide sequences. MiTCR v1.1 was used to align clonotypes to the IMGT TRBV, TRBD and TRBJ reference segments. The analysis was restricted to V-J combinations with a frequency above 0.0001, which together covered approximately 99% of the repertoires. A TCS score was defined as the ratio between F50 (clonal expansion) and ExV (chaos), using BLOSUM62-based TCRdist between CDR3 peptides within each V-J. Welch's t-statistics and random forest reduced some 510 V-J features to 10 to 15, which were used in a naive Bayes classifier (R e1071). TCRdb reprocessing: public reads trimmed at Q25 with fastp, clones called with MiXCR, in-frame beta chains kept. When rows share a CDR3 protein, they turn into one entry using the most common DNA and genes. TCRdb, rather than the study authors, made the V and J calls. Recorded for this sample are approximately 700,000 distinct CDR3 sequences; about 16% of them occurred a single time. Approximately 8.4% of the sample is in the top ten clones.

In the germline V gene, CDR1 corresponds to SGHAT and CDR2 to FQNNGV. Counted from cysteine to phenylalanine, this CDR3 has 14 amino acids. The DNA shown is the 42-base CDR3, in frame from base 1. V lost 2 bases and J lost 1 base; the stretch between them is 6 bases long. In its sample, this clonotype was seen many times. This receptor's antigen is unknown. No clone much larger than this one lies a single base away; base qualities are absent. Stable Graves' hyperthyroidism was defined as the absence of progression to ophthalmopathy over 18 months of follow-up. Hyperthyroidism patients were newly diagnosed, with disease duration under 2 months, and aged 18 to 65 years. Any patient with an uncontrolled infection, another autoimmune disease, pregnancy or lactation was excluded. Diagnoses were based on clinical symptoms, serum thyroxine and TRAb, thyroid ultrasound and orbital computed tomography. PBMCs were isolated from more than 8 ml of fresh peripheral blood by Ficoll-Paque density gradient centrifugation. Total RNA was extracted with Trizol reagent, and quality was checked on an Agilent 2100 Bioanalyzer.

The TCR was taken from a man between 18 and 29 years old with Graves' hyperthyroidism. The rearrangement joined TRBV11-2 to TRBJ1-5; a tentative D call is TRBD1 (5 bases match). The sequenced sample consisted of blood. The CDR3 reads CASSLSGSNQPQHF. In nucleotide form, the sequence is TGTGCCAGCAGCTTATCAGGGAGCAATCAGCCCCAGCATTTT.